A selection of T cell receptor beta chains follows, all from one sample in a study of OX40 agonist ivuxolimab in advanced cancers. Repertoires were generated with immunoSEQ multiplex PCR, while TCRdb's copy carries only in-frame clones and drops some. The data contain 20,000 to 25,000 clones, roughly 72% of them seen just once; the ten biggest clones take up about 20%. The sequenced sample was CD4+ or CD8+ T cells sorted from blood, obtained in a trial of the OX40 agonist ivuxolimab. Receptor source: an adult with an advanced solid tumor such as melanoma, head and neck, liver or kidney cancer. The CDR3 runs from the conserved cysteine through the conserved F or W. The D gene is left open where the match is weak. Size is omitted from some rows. Given values are once, few, many or a class for expanded clones.

TRBV6-5	.	.	TRBJ2-6	TGTGCCAGCAGTTACAGGCCGTTAAGGGCCAACGTCCTGACTTTC	CASSYRPLRANVLTF
TRBV27	.	.	TRBJ2-1	TGTGCCAGCAGTTTAACCCCCTCGGGGAGTGAGCAGTTCTTC	CASSLTPSGSEQFF
TRBV4-1	TRBD2	.	TRBJ2-3	TGCGCCAGCAGCCCACTGGGACTAGCGCGGGATACGCAGTATTTT	CASSPLGLARDTQYF
TRBV9	TRBD1	.	TRBJ2-1	TGTGCCAGCAGCGACGCTCGGGACAGGGCACTTGGTGAGCAGTTCTTC	CASSDARDRALGEQFF
TRBV4-1	.	few	TRBJ1-1	TGCGCCAGCAGCCAAGTCAGCTGGACTGAAGCTTTCTTT	CASSQVSWTEAFF
TRBV4-2	.	.	TRBJ1-2	TGTGCCAGCAGCTTGTGGGCTTGGGGCTATGGCTACACCTTC	CASSLWAWGYGYTF
TRBV5-6	TRBD1	.	TRBJ1-5	TGTGCCAGCAGCTTGGCCGACAGGGCCAATCAGCCCCAGCATTTT	CASSLADRANQPQHF
TRBV5-6	.	few	TRBJ2-7	TGTGCCAGCAGCTTAGGGGGTCTGCTCCACTACGAGCAGTACTTC	CASSLGGLLHYEQYF
TRBV6-5	.	.	TRBJ2-5	TGTGCCAGCAGTTACCCCGGAGGGGGGGCCGTAGAGACCCAGTACTTC	CASSYPGGGAVETQYF
TRBV11-1	.	.	TRBJ2-1	TGTGCCAGCAGTATACTGGGGGCGCAAGGCAATGAGCAGTTCTTC	CASSILGAQGNEQFF
TRBV6-4	.	once	TRBJ2-3	TGTGCCAGCAGCGCCGGGACGACCACAGATACGCAGTATTTT	CASSAGTTTDTQYF
TRBV9	.	once	TRBJ2-1	TGTGCCAGCAGCGTAGCGGGACTCTACAATGAGCAGTTCTTC	CASSVAGLYNEQFF
TRBV7-3	.	.	TRBJ2-1	TGTGCCAGCAGCTCCACTGGACGGTACAATGAGCAGTTCTTC	CASSSTGRYNEQFF
TRBV6-1	TRBD1	.	TRBJ1-5	TGTGCCAACATAACAGGGGAGAGCAATCAGCCCCAGCATTTT	CANITGESNQPQHF
TRBV18	TRBD1	.	TRBJ2-5	TGTGCCAGCTCACCGTCGGACAGGGCGGTGGGAGAGACCCAGTACTTC	CASSPSDRAVGETQYF
TRBV2	.	.	TRBJ2-7	TGTGCCAGCAGTGATGGGGGACGAAGAAGGGACGAGCAGTACTTC	CASSDGGRRRDEQYF